The 26 T cell receptor beta chains reported below all come from one sample, sequenced in a study of T cell repertoires in cytomegalovirus infection. TCRdb ran MiXCR on the reads and lists one entry per CDR3 protein. The repertoire holds roughly 920,000 distinct CDR3 sequences, with 31% as singletons. The antigens these receptors bind are not known. Sequences were derived from cultured CD8+ T cells from PBMCs, sampled from culture after CMV antigen stimulation. These receptors all come from a human donor in good health (CMV status not recorded). Some clones in this sample may be carry-over from other donors' samples.

The gene calls are TRBV10-1 and TRBJ2-1, with D unclear. Germline assignment: CDR1 WNHNN and CDR2 SYGVQD (reference sequence). The CDR3 length is 12 residues. Trimming left V 1 base short and J 6 bases short, with 4 bases between. The CDR3 region is CASSEYINEQFF. Here the CDR3 DNA reads TGCGCCAGCAGTGAGTACATCAATGAGCAGTTCTTC.

Only a few counts were recorded for this clonotype. The V gene is TRBV7-3, the J gene TRBJ2-1, with 8 bases matching TRBD2. The germline CDR1 and CDR2 sequences are SGHTA and FQGTGA. This CDR3 has 14 residues. Unmatched junction bases numbered 4, after V lost 4 bases and J lost 5 bases. In DNA form, the CDR3 reads TGTGCCAGCAGCTCGGGACTAGGAAACAATGAGCAGTTCTTC. This encodes CASSSGLGNNEQFF.

A few counts support this clonotype. The genes are TRBV7-6 and TRBJ2-6; unclear D gene. V gave up 3 bases and J gave up 0 bases, with 9 bases separating them. Germline lookup yields CDR1 SGHVS and CDR2 FNYEAQ. This CDR3 is 16 amino acids long. The CDR3 spells CASSLWGISGANVLTF. As DNA, the CDR3 is TGTGCCAGCAGCTTGTGGGGAATCTCTGGGGCCAACGTCCTGACTTTC.

Ten or more counts support this clonotype. V gene TRBV6-5 combines with J gene TRBJ1-1; the match to TRBD1 covers 7 bases. After removal of 0 bases from V and 0 bases from J, the junction contained 7 bases not matched to a gene. Germline V gene data show CDR1 as MNHEY and CDR2 as SVGAGI. The CDR3 runs 17 residues. CDR3 amino acids: CASSYSAQGGMNTEAFF. In DNA, the CDR3 is TGTGCCAGCAGTTACTCGGCTCAGGGGGGGATGAACACTGAAGCTTTCTTT.

This sequence joins TRBV5-4 and TRBJ1-2, with 7 bases fitting TRBD1. V trimming: 4 bases; J trimming: 8 bases; junction bases outside the gene matches: 8. Germline values: CDR1 SGHNT, CDR2 YYREEE (reference sequence). The CDR3 runs 13 residues. The DNA for the CDR3 is TGTGCCAGCAGCATCGACAGGGAAGGAGGCTACACCTTC. It yields the protein CASSIDREGGYTF.

The CDR3 is CASRPGQGGSPLHF. In DNA, the CDR3 is TGTGCCAGCAGGCCGGGACAGGGGGGCTCACCCCTCCACTTT. The chain links TRBV12-3 or TRBV12-4 to TRBJ1-6; TRBD1 aligns across 11 bases. The CDR3 sequence is 14 residues long. The V gene end was trimmed by 6 bases and the J gene end by 10 bases; junction bases not matched to a gene: 5.

A few counts support this clonotype. The chain is built from TRBV28 and TRBJ2-1; 8 nucleotides line up with TRBD2. Germline CDR1 MDHEN, CDR2 SYDVKM. This CDR3 contains 15 residues. With V trimmed by 6 bases and J by 8 bases, 12 bases remained unmatched. CDR3 sequence: CASRAGGASSDEQFF. The CDR3 DNA sequence: TGTGCCAGCAGGGCCGGGGGGGCCTCCTCGGATGAGCAGTTCTTC.

The chain links TRBV25-1 to TRBJ2-5; 13 bases fit TRBD2. CDR3 size: 17 residues. Germline trimming cut 4 bases from V and 5 bases from J; bases unmatched to any gene: 10. Looked up from germline, CDR1 is MGHDK and CDR2 is SYGVNS. The CDR3 DNA sequence: TGTGCCAGCAGTGGTGGACTAGCGGGGGCCGGACGGGAGACCCAGTACTTC. Encoded protein: CASSGGLAGAGRETQYF.

Only a few counts were recorded for this clonotype. The chain employs TRBV15 and TRBJ1-4; the match to TRBD1 covers 8 bases. The V and J ends lost 5 bases and 6 bases, in that order; junction bases with no gene match: 5. This CDR3 region has 14 residues. Germline CDR1 and CDR2: LNHNV and YYDKDF (reference sequence). This chain's CDR3 is CATSQHRGDEKLFF. CDR3 coding DNA: TGTGCCACCAGCCAACACAGGGGGGATGAAAAACTGTTTTTT. The full variable domain, completed using reference TRBV15 and TRBJ1-4, is DAMVIQNPRYQVTQFGKPVTLSCSQTLNHNVMYWYQQKSSQAPKLLFHYYDKDFNNEADTPDNFQSRRPNTSFCFLDIRSPGLGDTAMYLCATSQHRGDEKLFFGSGTQLSVL.

The chain couples TRBV12-3 or TRBV12-4 to TRBJ2-7, with 8 bases identical to TRBD1. This CDR3 spans 15 amino acids. With 5 bases clipped from V and 3 bases from J, the junction kept 9 bases outside the gene matches. The CDR3 region is CASSPPGQVLYEQYF. CDR3 in DNA: TGTGCCAGCAGTCCGCCGGGACAGGTGCTCTACGAGCAGTACTTC.

The chain joins TRBV24-1 to TRBJ2-2; 7 bases align to TRBD2. This CDR3 has 14 residues. Germline CDR1 is KGHDR and CDR2 is SFDVKD. The ends lost 2 bases at V and 7 bases at J; junction bases unmatched: 3. The CDR3 protein is CATSDSREGGELFF. The CDR3 DNA reads TGTGCCACCAGTGATTCCAGGGAGGGCGGGGAGCTGTTTTTT.

This clonotype was seen many times. The chain joins TRBV7-9 to TRBJ2-1; D remains ambiguous. The CDR3 is 13 residues long. Germline V gene lookup returns CDR1 SEHNR and CDR2 FQNEAQ (reference sequence). V dropped 8 bases and J dropped 3 bases, with 11 bases sitting between them. The DNA of the CDR3 is TGTGCCAGCCCTTCAGGATTCTACAATGAGCAGTTCTTC. Encoded protein: CASPSGFYNEQFF.

This clonotype was found a few times. The chain joins TRBV5-1 to TRBJ2-3; D call uncertain. Trimming took 4 bases from V and 0 from J, leaving 12 bases between them. Germline CDR1 is SGHRS and CDR2 is YFSETQ. CDR3 length: 15 amino acids. CDR3 coding DNA: TGCGCCAGCAGCCTCCGGACGTCTAGCACAGATACGCAGTATTTT. Translating gives CASSLRTSSTDTQYF.

The sample holds many counts of this clonotype. The V call is TRBV7-9, the J call TRBJ2-3; 10 nucleotides line up with TRBD2. With 5 bases clipped from V and 2 bases from J, the junction kept 4 bases outside the gene matches. Germline loops: CDR1 SEHNR, CDR2 FQNEAQ (reference sequence). The CDR3 totals 15 residues. As DNA, the CDR3 is TGTGCCAGCAGCGCCACTAGCGGGGACACAGATACGCAGTATTTT. Amino acids: CASSATSGDTDTQYF.

This clonotype was counted many times. This sequence joins TRBV27 and TRBJ1-1; D might be TRBD1 (5 bases). The V gene's germline CDR1 is MNHEY and CDR2 SMNVEV (reference sequence). The CDR3 loop spans 13 amino acids. V was shortened by 4 bases and J by 0 bases, with 6 bases between the two germline ends. The DNA for the CDR3 is TGTGCCAGCAGTTCAGGGTTGAACACTGAAGCTTTCTTT. Its protein is CASSSGLNTEAFF.

The CDR3 sequence: CASSQDRLVRTGELFF. As DNA, the CDR3 is TGTGCCAGCAGCCAAGATCGGCTGGTTAGAACCGGGGAGCTGTTTTTT. The chain combines TRBV3-1 with TRBJ2-2; D gene uncertain. The germline V and J ends were trimmed by 0 bases and 5 bases, with 13 bases remaining between them. The CDR3 spans 16 residues. Germline V CDR1 and CDR2: LGHDT, YNNKEL (reference sequence).

This clonotype appeared a few times. The rearrangement joins TRBV12-3 or TRBV12-4 to TRBJ2-5, with a possible D match to TRBD1 (6 bases). Between the trimmed V and J ends, which lost 5 bases and 5 bases, there was a span of 15 bases. The CDR3 contains 14 residues. The CDR3 DNA follows: TGTGCCAGCAGTACGCATCCGAGGGGGGAGACCCAGTACTTC. It yields the protein CASSTHPRGETQYF.

This clonotype appeared many times. The V call is TRBV27, the J call TRBJ1-5, with no clear D. The germline CDR1 and CDR2 sequences are MNHEY and SMNVEV (reference sequence). Trimming left V 3 bases short and J 4 bases short, with 4 bases between. The CDR3 length is 12 residues. The CDR3 DNA sequence: TGTGCCAGCAGTTTCGGAAATCAGCCCCAGCATTTT. Its translation: CASSFGNQPQHF.

The V and J genes are TRBV6-6 and TRBJ2-7; 9 bases are a match to TRBD1. CDR1 and CDR2 (germline): MNHNY, SVGAGI (reference sequence). Trimming removed 4 bases from V and 5 bases from J; junction bases left unmatched: 9. The CDR3 spans 15 residues. CDR3 in amino acids: CASSSRTGGEDEQYF. The DNA for the CDR3 is TGTGCCAGCAGTTCCCGAACAGGGGGCGAGGACGAGCAGTACTTC.

This clonotype was counted a few times. The J gene is TRBJ1-5, the V gene TRBV6-1, with 8 nucleotides matching TRBD1. With V trimmed by 8 bases and J by 7 bases, 13 bases remained unmatched. The germline V gene has CDR1 MNHNS and CDR2 SASEGT. The CDR3 covers 15 residues. The CDR3 sequence: CASLKGTGPVQPQHF. The CDR3 nucleotides read TGTGCCAGCTTAAAGGGGACAGGCCCTGTACAGCCCCAGCATTTT.

With regard to this clonotype: A much larger clonotype is one base distant, so this may be a read error. This rearrangement joins TRBV20-1 to TRBJ2-4; 7 bases map to TRBD2. The CDR3 consists of 16 residues. After removal of 2 bases from V and 3 bases from J, the junction contained 10 bases not matched to a gene. Per the germline V gene, CDR1 is DFQATT and CDR2 is SNEGSKA (reference sequence). For the CDR3, the DNA is TGCAGTGCTAGACCCCCTGGGAGGGCAAGCAAAAACATTCAGTACTTC. This translates into CSARPPGRASKNIQYF.

This clonotype has more than one count but fewer than ten. The V and J genes are TRBV7-8 and TRBJ2-1; the match to TRBD1 covers 7 bases. Unmatched junction bases numbered 3, after V lost 0 bases and J lost 1 base. Looked up from germline, CDR1 is SGHVS and CDR2 is FQNEAQ. This CDR3 has 16 amino acids. The CDR3 DNA reads TGTGCCAGCAGCTTAGCTAAGGGGGCGTCCTACAATGAGCAGTTCTTC. Protein sequence: CASSLAKGASYNEQFF. Full variable domain (remainder filled in from reference TRBV7-8 and TRBJ2-1): GAGVSQSPRYKVAKRGQDVALRCDPISGHVSLFWYQQALGQGPEFLTYFQNEAQLDKSGLPSDRFFAERPEGSVSTLKIQRTQQEDSAVYLCASSLAKGASYNEQFFGPGTRLTVL.

V and J are TRBV7-9 and TRBJ2-7; the match to TRBD2 covers 10 bases. CDR1 is SEHNR, CDR2 FQNEAQ, per germline (reference sequence). The trim removed 5 bases at V and 3 bases at J, leaving 7 bases unmatched. The CDR3 contains 15 residues. The CDR3 loop reads CASSLSGGGDYEQYF. CDR3 sequence (DNA): TGTGCCAGCAGCCTGAGCGGGGGGGGTGACTACGAGCAGTACTTC.

Only a few counts were recorded for this clonotype. The chain is built from TRBV7-9 and TRBJ2-3; perhaps TRBD2 as D (6 bases). V was clipped by 5 bases and J by 1 base, with 19 bases between them. The CDR3 runs 17 residues. CDR1 is SEHNR, CDR2 FQNEAQ, per germline (reference sequence). The CDR3 loop reads CASSHLPFREGTDTQYF. The CDR3 region has the DNA TGTGCCAGCAGCCACCTGCCGTTCAGGGAGGGCACAGATACGCAGTATTTT.

This clonotype was recorded many times. V and J are TRBV11-2 and TRBJ2-1; D uncertain. The ends were cut back, 0 bases at V and 4 bases at J, with 4 bases in the middle. Germline V gene sequence: CDR1 SGHAT, CDR2 FQNNGV. The CDR3 has 13 amino acids. The CDR3 nucleotides are TGTGCCAGCAGCTTAGAACTATACAATGAGCAGTTCTTC. As protein: CASSLELYNEQFF.

This clonotype was observed a few times. J is TRBJ2-1 and V is TRBV19; 13 nucleotides align to TRBD2. V gave up 7 bases and J gave up 7 bases; unmatched junction bases: 7. CDR3 length equals 15 residues. Per the germline V gene, CDR1 is LNHDA and CDR2 is SQIVND (reference sequence). CDR3 DNA: TGTGCCAGTATCCCGACTAGCGGGGGGTCTAATGAGCAGTTCTTC. Amino acids: CASIPTSGGSNEQFF.